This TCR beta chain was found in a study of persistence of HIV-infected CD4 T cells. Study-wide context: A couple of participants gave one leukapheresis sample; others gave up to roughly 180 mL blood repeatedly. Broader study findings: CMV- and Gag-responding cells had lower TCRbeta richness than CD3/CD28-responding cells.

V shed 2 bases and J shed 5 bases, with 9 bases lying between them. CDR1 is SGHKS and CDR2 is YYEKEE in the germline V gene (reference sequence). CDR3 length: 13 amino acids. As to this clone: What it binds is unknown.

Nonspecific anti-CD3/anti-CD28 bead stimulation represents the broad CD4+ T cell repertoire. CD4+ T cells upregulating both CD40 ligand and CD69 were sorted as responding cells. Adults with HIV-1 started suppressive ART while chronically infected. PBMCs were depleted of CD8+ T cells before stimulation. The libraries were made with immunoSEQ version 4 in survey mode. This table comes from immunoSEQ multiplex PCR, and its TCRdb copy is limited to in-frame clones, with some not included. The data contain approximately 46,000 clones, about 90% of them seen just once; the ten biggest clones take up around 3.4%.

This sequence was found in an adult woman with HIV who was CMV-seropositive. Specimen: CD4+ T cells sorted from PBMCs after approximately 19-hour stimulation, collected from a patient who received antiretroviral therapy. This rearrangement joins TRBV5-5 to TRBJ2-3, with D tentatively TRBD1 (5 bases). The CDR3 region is CASSLGQKDTQYF. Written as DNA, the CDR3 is TGTGCCAGCAGCTTAGGACAAAAAGATACGCAGTATTTT.